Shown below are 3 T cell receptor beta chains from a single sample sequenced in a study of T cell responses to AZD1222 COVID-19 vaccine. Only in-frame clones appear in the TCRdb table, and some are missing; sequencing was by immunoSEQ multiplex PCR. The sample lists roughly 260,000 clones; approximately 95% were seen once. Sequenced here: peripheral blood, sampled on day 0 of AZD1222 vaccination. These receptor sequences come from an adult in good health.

The CDR3 DNA follows: TGTGCCAGCTCACCATCGGCAGGGCAATATGGCTACACCTTC. Translated: CASSPSAGQYGYTF. J is TRBJ1-2 and V is TRBV18, with D possibly TRBD1 on 5 matching bases. Germline CDR1 reads KGHSH; CDR2 reads LQKENI. Trimming shortened V by 2 bases and J by 5 bases, and 12 bases separated the two germline ends. The CDR3 is 14 residues long.

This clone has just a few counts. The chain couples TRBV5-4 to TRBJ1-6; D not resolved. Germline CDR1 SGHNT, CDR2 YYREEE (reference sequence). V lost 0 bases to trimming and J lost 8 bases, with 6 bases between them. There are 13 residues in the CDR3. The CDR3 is CASSLDSDSPLHF. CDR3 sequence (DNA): TGTGCCAGCAGCTTGGATTCGGATTCACCCCTCCACTTT.

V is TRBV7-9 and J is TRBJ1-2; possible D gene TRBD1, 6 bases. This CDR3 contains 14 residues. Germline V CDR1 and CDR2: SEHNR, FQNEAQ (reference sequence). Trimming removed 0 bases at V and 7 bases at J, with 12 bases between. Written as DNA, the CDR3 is TGTGCCAGCAGCTTAGCGGCAGGGGCGGGTGGCTACACCTTC. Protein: CASSLAAGAGGYTF.